This T cell receptor (beta chain) was obtained from a study of shared clonotypes between healthy human individuals. V shed 7 bases and J 6 bases; nucleotides not matched to a gene: 16. Germline values: CDR1 MNHEY, CDR2 SMNVEV (reference sequence). CDR3 length: 17 residues. Libraries were prepared by immunoSEQ multiplex PCR; TCRdb keeps only in-frame clonotypes and omits some of them. The data hold some 500,000 clones, with 95% to 97% observed a single time. The sequencing sample was made of naive CD4+ T cells sorted from blood. Subset reported: CD45RA+ positively selected. The receptor's source is a woman in her twenties or thirties in good health. V is TRBV27 and J is TRBJ2-2; 8 nucleotides agree with TRBD2. The CDR3 bases are TGTGCCAGCACTCTCAGAGCGGGAGTAATTTACGCCGGGGAGCTGTTTTTT. This encodes CASTLRAGVIYAGELFF.